This TCR beta chain is drawn from a study of T cell responses to AZD1222 COVID-19 vaccine. Regarding the study as a whole: The study reported that nearly half of spike-specific TCRs target unmutated variant regions. AZD1222 recipients seropositive at baseline numbered only six. Repertoires were collected only later (after the peak T cell response had occurred).

TCRdb keeps only in-frame clones here, not all; method: immunoSEQ multiplex PCR. This sample has approximately 150,000 clones, with approximately 89% found just once. There are a few counts of this clone. Its target is not known. Other DNA sequences within the sample encode an identical CDR3. Germline CDR1 is MGHRA and CDR2 is YSYEKL. CDR3 length: 15 residues. After removal of 0 bases from V and 7 bases from J, the junction contained 4 bases not matched to a gene. This clonotype originated in an adult who received the AZD1222 COVID-19 vaccine. The V and J genes are TRBV4-1 and TRBJ1-4; 8 positions match TRBD1. The sample was peripheral blood, taken 28 days after the second AZD1222 dose. For the CDR3, the DNA is TGCGCCAGCAGCCAAGACAGGGGGCTTAGTGAAAAACTGTTTTTT. This translates into CASSQDRGLSEKLFF.